Listed below are T cell receptor beta chains from one sample, sequenced in a study of blood T cell repertoires in COVID-19. Here immunoSEQ multiplex PCR was the method, and the copy in TCRdb shows in-frame clones only, minus some. This table holds 150,000 to 200,000 clones, 85% found once. The sequenced sample was peripheral blood. The receptors come from a human donor with acute or convalescent COVID-19. The donor label of this sample is uncertain. Both conserved end residues are part of each CDR3. A D gene is named only where the DNA matches it firmly. Expanded clones get a size class; other rows say once, few or many, or leave the size out.

v_call	j_call	cdr3_length	clone_size	d_call	cdr3_aa	cdr3_nt
TRBV6-4	TRBJ2-7	15	.	TRBD1	CASSEGTGNFYEQYF	TGTGCCAGCAGTGAGGGGACAGGGAATTTCTACGAGCAGTACTTC
TRBV24-1	TRBJ1-2	14	.	.	CATSLSTRNYGYTF	TGTGCCACCAGTCTGAGCACGCGGAACTATGGCTACACCTTC
TRBV6-2/TRBV6-3	TRBJ1-5	17	.	.	CASSYVSWAGGNQPQHF	TGTGCCAGCAGTTATGTCTCTTGGGCAGGGGGCAATCAGCCCCAGCATTTT
TRBV5-1	TRBJ1-3	15	.	TRBD1	CASSLPGQGGNTIYF	TGCGCCAGCAGCTTACCGGGACAGGGGGGAAACACCATATATTTT
TRBV27	TRBJ2-7	13	.	TRBD1	CASSSWDSYEQYF	TGTGCCAGCAGTTCGTGGGACAGTTACGAGCAGTACTTC
TRBV19	TRBJ1-6	15	.	.	CASSTYGQNNSPLHF	TGTGCCAGTAGTACCTATGGACAGAATAATTCACCCCTCCACTTT
TRBV2	TRBJ2-3	14	once	TRBD2	CASSGAGGIDTQYF	TGTGCCAGCAGTGGGGCGGGGGGCATAGATACGCAGTATTTT
TRBV30	TRBJ2-2	16	.	TRBD2	CAWSRLAGGQGGELFF	TGTGCCTGGAGTCGTCTAGCGGGGGGCCAGGGCGGGGAGCTGTTTTTT
TRBV24-1	TRBJ1-5	13	.	.	CATSDFRGQPQHF	TGTGCCACCAGTGACTTCCGGGGTCAGCCCCAGCATTTT
TRBV11-2	TRBJ1-1	15	.	.	CASSDRGQVNTEAFF	TGTGCCAGCAGCGACAGAGGTCAGGTGAACACTGAAGCTTTCTTT
TRBV7-3	TRBJ1-1	16	.	TRBD1	CASSRTKDRGLTEAFF	TGTGCCAGCAGCCGTACCAAGGACAGGGGCTTAACTGAAGCTTTCTTT
TRBV5-6	TRBJ2-2	16	.	TRBD2	CASSSYGTSGTGELFF	TGTGCCAGCAGCTCCTACGGGACTAGCGGGACCGGGGAGCTGTTTTTT
TRBV4-1	TRBJ2-7	15	.	TRBD2	CASSQIQTSGYEQYF	TGCGCCAGCAGCCAAATCCAAACTAGCGGTTACGAGCAGTACTTC
TRBV7-9	TRBJ2-3	14	.	.	CASSLTRTTDTQYF	TGTGCCAGCAGCTTAACCAGAACGACAGATACGCAGTATTTT
TRBV28	TRBJ1-2	15	.	TRBD1	CASSLRLQGSEGYTF	TGTGCCAGCAGTTTACGGTTACAGGGGAGCGAAGGCTACACCTTC
TRBV6-5	TRBJ2-1	14	.	.	CASSPGLTGDEQFF	TGTGCCAGCAGTCCGGGACTCACTGGGGATGAGCAGTTCTTC
TRBV6-4	TRBJ2-1	15	.	TRBD2	CASSDQRGRFNEQFF	TGTGCCAGCAGTGACCAGCGGGGAAGATTTAATGAGCAGTTCTTC
TRBV9	TRBJ2-2	16	.	TRBD1	CASSPRDRINTGELFF	TGTGCCAGCAGCCCCCGGGACAGGATCAACACCGGGGAGCTGTTTTTT
TRBV2	TRBJ1-2	12	.	.	CASSETDVGYTF	TGTGCCAGCAGTGAGACAGATGTTGGCTACACCTTC
TRBV2	TRBJ2-3	13	.	.	CAAQGMTTDTQYF	TGTGCCGCACAGGGAATGACCACAGATACGCAGTATTTT
TRBV5-6	TRBJ1-4	14	.	.	CASSLRQVNEKLFF	TGTGCCAGCAGCTTGCGGCAGGTTAATGAAAAACTGTTTTTT
TRBV24-1	TRBJ2-5	19	.	TRBD1	CATSDPSFVAQGAQETQYF	TGTGCCACCAGTGATCCATCCTTTGTGGCCCAGGGGGCCCAAGAGACCCAGTACTTC
TRBV9	TRBJ2-7	15	.	TRBD2	CASSVTSGGYYEQYF	TGTGCCAGCAGCGTAACTAGCGGGGGATACTACGAGCAGTACTTC
TRBV21-1	TRBJ1-2	14	once	.	CAPLGQGGNYGYTF	TGTGCTCCTTTGGGACAGGGGGGCAACTATGGCTACACCTTC
TRBV10-3	TRBJ2-7	12	.	TRBD2	CAISAGGVEQYF	TGTGCCATCAGTGCGGGAGGGGTCGAGCAGTACTTC
TRBV28	TRBJ2-5	14	.	.	CASPSPEGQETQYF	TGTGCCAGCCCCTCCCCTGAGGGCCAAGAGACCCAGTACTTC
TRBV5-1	TRBJ1-2	16	.	TRBD1	CASSDRQGGFGDGYTF	TGCGCCAGCAGCGATCGACAGGGGGGGTTTGGAGATGGCTACACCTTC
TRBV11-2	TRBJ1-3	13	.	.	CASSFSSGNTIYF	TGTGCCAGCAGCTTCAGCTCTGGAAACACCATATATTTT
TRBV2	TRBJ2-2	16	.	TRBD2	CASSNRLAGDTGELFF	TGTGCCAGCAGCAACCGGCTAGCGGGGGACACCGGGGAGCTGTTTTTT